This TCR beta chain was found in a study of cytomegalovirus exposure and HLA in healthy donors. Whole-study findings and limits: CMV serostatus was the sole immune exposure information available. The authors later linked a missense DCLRE1C variant to TCR beta V- and J-gene trimming.

In the PCR, 60 Vbeta and 13 Jbeta primers were used. Source study methods: Later, 80 million or so unique TCR beta chains were counted in an analysis, and approximately 9.9 million of them were shared. Clones were sequenced by immunoSEQ multiplex PCR, and TCRdb holds only the in-frame ones, with some missing. V, J and clone size are taken as reported in that table, and D and trimming were inferred from the DNA itself. In the table there are about 140,000 clones, approximately 82% of which are singletons. CDR1 MNHEY and CDR2 SVGAGI come from the germline V gene. Unmatched junction bases numbered 4, after V lost 4 bases and J lost 5 bases. This CDR3 is 13 amino acids long. There are a few counts of this clone. Its cognate antigen is unknown.

The clonotype was recovered from a woman aged 35 to 49 in good health and CMV-seronegative. The sample was PBMCs. V is TRBV6-5 and J is TRBJ2-7; 8 bases match TRBD1. CDR3 loop: CASSLNRGNEQYF. The CDR3 DNA is TGTGCCAGCAGTTTAAACAGGGGGAACGAGCAGTACTTC.